These T cell receptor beta chains were read from a single sample in a study of blood T cell repertoires in COVID-19. Data came from immunoSEQ multiplex PCR; TCRdb stores just in-frame clones and leaves some out. The table has some 120,000 clones, 90% seen once. What was sequenced was peripheral blood. The source of these receptors is a man aged 60 to 69 with COVID-19, enrolled during active disease. Both conserved end residues are part of each CDR3. The order of the fields is D gene, V gene, J gene, clone size, CDR3 protein, CDR3 DNA. The D gene is left open where the match is weak. Clone size appears in some rows only: once, few, many, or a class for an expanded clone.

D: TRBD1
V: TRBV11-2
J: TRBJ2-1
size: NA
CDR3: CASSPSLGPTGVNEQFF
DNA: TGTGCCAGCAGCCCCAGCCTTGGACCGACAGGGGTGAATGAGCAGTTCTTC

D: TRBD1
V: TRBV6-4
J: TRBJ2-7
size: NA
CDR3: CASSDGTGFTYEQYF
DNA: TGTGCCAGCAGTGACGGGACAGGATTTACCTACGAGCAGTACTTC

D: NA
V: TRBV7-2
J: TRBJ2-3
size: NA
CDR3: CASSLAMAASTDTQYF
DNA: TGTGCCAGCAGCTTAGCAATGGCTGCTAGCACAGATACGCAGTATTTT

D: NA
V: TRBV6-5
J: TRBJ1-2
size: NA
CDR3: CASSYRNWRYGYTF
DNA: TGTGCCAGCAGTTACCGGAACTGGAGATATGGCTACACCTTC

D: NA
V: TRBV6-4
J: TRBJ2-2
size: NA
CDR3: CASRPQTGPGELFF
DNA: TGTGCCAGCAGGCCCCAGACAGGCCCCGGGGAGCTGTTTTTT

D: NA
V: TRBV7-6
J: TRBJ2-1
size: NA
CDR3: CASSSDWNNEQFF
DNA: TGTGCCAGCAGCTCGGACTGGAACAATGAGCAGTTCTTC

D: NA
V: TRBV2
J: TRBJ1-3
size: NA
CDR3: CASRSTAGNTIYF
DNA: TGTGCCAGCAGATCGACTGCTGGAAACACCATATATTTT

D: TRBD2
V: TRBV5-8
J: TRBJ2-3
size: NA
CDR3: CASSYRTSGRGTDTQYF
DNA: TGTGCCAGCAGCTACCGGACTAGCGGGAGAGGCACAGATACGCAGTATTTT

D: TRBD1
V: TRBV6-5
J: TRBJ2-7
size: once
CDR3: CASSYSDRLTYEQYF
DNA: TGTGCCAGCAGTTACTCGGACAGGCTAACCTACGAGCAGTACTTC

D: TRBD1
V: TRBV6-5
J: TRBJ1-1
size: NA
CDR3: CAIATGPNTEAFF
DNA: TGTGCCATCGCGACAGGGCCGAACACTGAAGCTTTCTTT

D: TRBD2
V: TRBV10-3
J: TRBJ2-5
size: NA
CDR3: CATRDRTSGRAGRETQYF
DNA: TGTGCCACCAGGGACCGGACTAGCGGGAGGGCCGGGAGGGAGACCCAGTACTTC

D: TRBD2
V: TRBV5-1
J: TRBJ2-1
size: NA
CDR3: CASRLMRLAGDNEQFF
DNA: TGCGCCAGCCGCCTAATGAGACTAGCGGGAGACAATGAGCAGTTCTTC

D: TRBD1
V: TRBV7-3
J: TRBJ2-1
size: NA
CDR3: CASSPDRGYNEQFF
DNA: TGTGCCAGCAGCCCGGACAGGGGCTACAATGAGCAGTTCTTC

D: TRBD2
V: TRBV11-3
J: TRBJ2-2
size: NA
CDR3: CASSIGGVAGGGTGELFF
DNA: TGTGCCAGCAGCATAGGGGGGGTAGCGGGAGGTGGCACCGGGGAGCTGTTTTTT

D: NA
V: TRBV2
J: TRBJ2-7
size: NA
CDR3: CASKGDTHSYEQYF
DNA: TGTGCCAGCAAGGGGGACACCCATTCCTACGAGCAGTACTTC

D: TRBD1
V: TRBV24-1
J: TRBJ2-7
size: NA
CDR3: CAVGQASYEQYF
DNA: TGTGCCGTGGGACAGGCCTCCTACGAGCAGTACTTC

D: NA
V: TRBV6-5
J: TRBJ2-7
size: NA
CDR3: CASSYRVKGDEQYF
DNA: TGTGCCAGCAGTTACAGGGTGAAAGGGGACGAGCAGTACTTC

D: NA
V: TRBV29-1
J: TRBJ2-5
size: NA
CDR3: CSVRGASAQETQYF
DNA: TGCAGCGTTCGGGGGGCTAGCGCGCAAGAGACCCAGTACTTC

D: TRBD2
V: TRBV28
J: TRBJ2-7
size: NA
CDR3: CASSPPLGGSGYEQYF
DNA: TGTGCCAGCAGTCCCCCTCTCGGGGGGAGCGGGTACGAGCAGTACTTC

D: TRBD1
V: TRBV30
J: TRBJ2-2
size: NA
CDR3: CAWVRTGVAGELFF
DNA: TGTGCCTGGGTCAGGACAGGGGTAGCCGGGGAGCTGTTTTTT

D: TRBD2
V: TRBV11-2
J: TRBJ2-1
size: NA
CDR3: CASSSETSASSYNEQFF
DNA: TGTGCCAGCAGCTCTGAGACTAGCGCCAGCTCCTACAATGAGCAGTTCTTC

D: NA
V: TRBV10-3
J: TRBJ1-1
size: once
CDR3: CAIMDSPNTEAFF
DNA: TGTGCCATCATGGACAGTCCAAACACTGAAGCTTTCTTT

D: NA
V: TRBV5-1
J: TRBJ1-4
size: NA
CDR3: CASSLESGANEKLFF
DNA: TGCGCCAGCAGCTTGGAAAGCGGGGCTAATGAAAAACTGTTTTTT

D: TRBD1
V: TRBV11-2
J: TRBJ1-2
size: few
CDR3: CASSLTMGTAIYGYTF
DNA: TGTGCCAGCAGCCTGACTATGGGGACAGCGATCTATGGCTACACCTTC

D: TRBD2
V: TRBV4-1
J: TRBJ2-3
size: once
CDR3: CASSLASGTDTQYF
DNA: TGCGCCAGCAGCCTGGCTAGCGGAACAGATACGCAGTATTTT

D: NA
V: TRBV11-1
J: TRBJ2-7
size: few
CDR3: CASSPGQNYEQYF
DNA: TGTGCCAGCAGCCCCGGACAAAACTACGAGCAGTACTTC

D: TRBD1
V: TRBV4-1
J: TRBJ1-1
size: NA
CDR3: CASSTRDRDTEAFF
DNA: TGCGCCAGCAGCACCCGGGACAGGGACACTGAAGCTTTCTTT

D: NA
V: TRBV5-1
J: TRBJ1-4
size: NA
CDR3: CASSAAGADNEKLFF
DNA: TGCGCCAGCAGCGCAGCAGGGGCGGATAATGAAAAACTGTTTTTT

D: TRBD1
V: TRBV5-8
J: TRBJ2-7
size: few
CDR3: CASRKRGQGVWEQYF
DNA: TGTGCCAGCAGAAAGAGGGGACAGGGGGTTTGGGAGCAGTACTTC

D: TRBD1
V: TRBV6-5
J: TRBJ1-1
size: NA
CDR3: CASPPGGSIYTEAFF
DNA: TGTGCCAGCCCACCAGGGGGCTCAATATATACTGAAGCTTTCTTT

D: NA
V: TRBV29-1
J: TRBJ2-1
size: once
CDR3: CSFSKGRGFYNEQFF
DNA: TGCAGCTTTTCAAAGGGTAGGGGGTTCTACAATGAGCAGTTCTTC

D: TRBD2
V: TRBV18
J: TRBJ2-2
size: NA
CDR3: CASSPRTSGSDTGELFF
DNA: TGTGCCAGCTCACCGAGGACTAGCGGGAGTGACACCGGGGAGCTGTTTTTT

D: TRBD1
V: TRBV19
J: TRBJ1-6
size: NA
CDR3: CASSRAGTEHSPLHF
DNA: TGTGCCAGTAGCCGGGCCGGGACAGAACATTCACCCCTCCACTTT

D: NA
V: TRBV21-1
J: TRBJ1-1
size: NA
CDR3: CASSKVRGRLNTEAFF
DNA: TGTGCCAGCAGCAAAGTAAGGGGGCGCTTAAACACTGAAGCTTTCTTT

D: NA
V: TRBV25-1
J: TRBJ1-1
size: few
CDR3: CASSDSPDSSEAFF
DNA: TGTGCCAGCAGTGATAGCCCCGACAGTTCTGAAGCTTTCTTT

D: TRBD1
V: TRBV5-1
J: TRBJ1-1
size: once
CDR3: CASSLSTGMNTEAFF
DNA: TGCGCCAGCAGCCTCTCGACAGGGATGAACACTGAAGCTTTCTTT

D: NA
V: TRBV19
J: TRBJ2-2
size: NA
CDR3: CASIQAGELFF
DNA: TGTGCCAGTATCCAGGCCGGGGAGCTGTTTTTT

D: NA
V: TRBV24-1
J: TRBJ2-1
size: NA
CDR3: CATSGNRDSSLLDEQFF
DNA: TGTGCCACCAGTGGTAACCGGGACTCCTCCCTGTTGGATGAGCAGTTCTTC

D: TRBD1
V: TRBV5-1
J: TRBJ1-1
size: NA
CDR3: CASSGGTGWNTEAFF
DNA: TGCGCCAGCAGCGGCGGGACAGGCTGGAACACTGAAGCTTTCTTT

D: NA
V: TRBV29-1
J: TRBJ1-2
size: NA
CDR3: CSVGAGPDYGYTF
DNA: TGCAGCGTAGGCGCGGGCCCGGACTATGGCTACACCTTC

D: TRBD1
V: TRBV7-9
J: TRBJ1-3
size: NA
CDR3: CASSLIKLRQGTGNTIYF
DNA: TGTGCCAGCAGCCTTATAAAGCTCAGACAGGGGACTGGAAACACCATATATTTT

D: NA
V: TRBV13
J: TRBJ2-3
size: NA
CDR3: CASSLDRADTQYF
DNA: TGTGCCAGCAGCTTAGACAGGGCAGATACGCAGTATTTT

D: NA
V: TRBV2
J: TRBJ2-1
size: NA
CDR3: CASSLSTANEQFF
DNA: TGTGCCAGCAGTTTAAGCACTGCCAATGAGCAGTTCTTC

D: TRBD1
V: TRBV5-1
J: TRBJ1-1
size: NA
CDR3: CASRITGGLNTEAFF
DNA: TGCGCCAGCAGGATAACAGGGGGTTTGAACACTGAAGCTTTCTTT

D: NA
V: TRBV11-3
J: TRBJ2-7
size: NA
CDR3: CASSLYGSYEQYF
DNA: TGTGCCAGCAGCTTGTACGGCTCCTACGAGCAGTACTTC

D: NA
V: TRBV27
J: TRBJ1-4
size: NA
CDR3: CASSSEQGANEKLFF
DNA: TGTGCCAGCAGTTCGGAACAGGGTGCTAATGAAAAACTGTTTTTT

D: TRBD2
V: TRBV24-1
J: TRBJ2-3
size: NA
CDR3: CATSDVAGDGADTQYF
DNA: TGTGCCACCAGTGACGTAGCGGGAGATGGAGCAGATACGCAGTATTTT

D: NA
V: TRBV18
J: TRBJ1-4
size: NA
CDR3: CASSPRQVNEKLFF
DNA: TGTGCCAGCTCACCGCGGCAAGTTAATGAAAAACTGTTTTTT

D: TRBD1
V: TRBV5-1
J: TRBJ1-1
size: NA
CDR3: CASSLEGATIF
DNA: TGCGCCAGCAGCTTGGAGGGGGCGACCATATTT

D: NA
V: TRBV9
J: TRBJ2-1
size: NA
CDR3: CASSPRSIAVSYNEQFF
DNA: TGTGCCAGCAGCCCCCGTTCGATAGCTGTCTCCTACAATGAGCAGTTCTTC

D: NA
V: TRBV3-1/TRBV3-2
J: TRBJ2-3
size: NA
CDR3: CASSRGGGTDTQYF
DNA: TGTGCCAGCAGCCGTGGCGGGGGCACAGATACGCAGTATTTT

D: NA
V: TRBV20-1
J: TRBJ2-7
size: NA
CDR3: CSANTGTEQYF
DNA: TGCAGTGCGAATACAGGGACCGAGCAGTACTTC

D: NA
V: TRBV18
J: TRBJ2-5
size: NA
CDR3: CASSPNREQETQYF
DNA: TGTGCCAGCTCACCCAATAGAGAACAAGAGACCCAGTACTTC